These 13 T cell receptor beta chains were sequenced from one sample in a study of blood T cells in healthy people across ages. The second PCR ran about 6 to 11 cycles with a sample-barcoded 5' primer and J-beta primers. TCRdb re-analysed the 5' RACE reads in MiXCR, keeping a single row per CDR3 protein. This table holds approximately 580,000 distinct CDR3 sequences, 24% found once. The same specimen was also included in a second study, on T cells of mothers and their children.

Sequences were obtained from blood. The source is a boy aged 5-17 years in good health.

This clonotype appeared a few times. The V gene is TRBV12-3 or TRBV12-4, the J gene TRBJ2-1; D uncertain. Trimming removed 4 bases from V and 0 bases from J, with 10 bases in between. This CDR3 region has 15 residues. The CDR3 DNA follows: TGTGCCAGCAGTTCCTCTAAAGTCTCCTACAATGAGCAGTTCTTC. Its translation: CASSSSKVSYNEQFF.

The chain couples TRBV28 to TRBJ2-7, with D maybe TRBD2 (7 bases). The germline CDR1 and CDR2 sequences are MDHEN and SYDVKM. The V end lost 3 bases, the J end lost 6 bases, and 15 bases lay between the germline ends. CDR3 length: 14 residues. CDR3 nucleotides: TGTGCCAGCAGTTTGCAGGCGGGGGCCTGCGAGCAGTACTTC. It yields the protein CASSLQAGACEQYF.

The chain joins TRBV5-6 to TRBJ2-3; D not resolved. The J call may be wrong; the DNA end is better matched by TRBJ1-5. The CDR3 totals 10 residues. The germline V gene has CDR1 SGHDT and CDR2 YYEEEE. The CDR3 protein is CASSGDTQHF. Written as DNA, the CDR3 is TGTGCCAGCAGCGGAGATACGCAGCATTTT.

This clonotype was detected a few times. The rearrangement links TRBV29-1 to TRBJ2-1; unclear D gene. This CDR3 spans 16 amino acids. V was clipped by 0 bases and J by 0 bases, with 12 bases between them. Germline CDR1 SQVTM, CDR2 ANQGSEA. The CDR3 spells CSVEDSAVYSYNEQFF. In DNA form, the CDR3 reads TGCAGCGTTGAAGATTCCGCCGTATACTCCTACAATGAGCAGTTCTTC.

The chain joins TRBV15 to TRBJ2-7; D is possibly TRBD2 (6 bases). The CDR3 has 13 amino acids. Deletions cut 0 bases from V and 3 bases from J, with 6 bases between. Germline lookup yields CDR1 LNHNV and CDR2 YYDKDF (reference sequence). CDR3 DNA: TGTGCCACCAGCAGAGAAGCGGGCTACGAGCAGTACTTC. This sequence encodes CATSREAGYEQYF.

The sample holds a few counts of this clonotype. The CDR3 nucleotides are TGTGCCAGCAGCTTAGACTCGGCAGGGACAGGGAACACTGAAGCTTTCTTT. Amino acid sequence: CASSLDSAGTGNTEAFF. This chain connects TRBV7-9 to TRBJ1-1; 8 bases align to TRBD1. Germline loops: CDR1 SEHNR, CDR2 FQNEAQ (reference sequence). The ends lost 1 base at V and 1 base at J; junction bases unmatched: 8. The CDR3 is made up of 17 amino acids.

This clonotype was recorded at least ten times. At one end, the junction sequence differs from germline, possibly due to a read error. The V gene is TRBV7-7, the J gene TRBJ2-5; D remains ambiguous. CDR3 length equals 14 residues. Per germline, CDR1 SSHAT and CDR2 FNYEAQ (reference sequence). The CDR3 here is CASSLGSTQETQYF. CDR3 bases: TGTGCTAGCAGCTTAGGGTCTACCCAAGAGACCCAGTACTTC.

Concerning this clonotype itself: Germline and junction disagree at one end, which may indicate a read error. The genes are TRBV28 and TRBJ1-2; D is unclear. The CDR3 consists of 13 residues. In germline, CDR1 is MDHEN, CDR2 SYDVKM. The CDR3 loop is CGSSLATPYGYTF. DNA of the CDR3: TGTGGCAGCAGTTTAGCTACGCCCTATGGCTACACCTTC.

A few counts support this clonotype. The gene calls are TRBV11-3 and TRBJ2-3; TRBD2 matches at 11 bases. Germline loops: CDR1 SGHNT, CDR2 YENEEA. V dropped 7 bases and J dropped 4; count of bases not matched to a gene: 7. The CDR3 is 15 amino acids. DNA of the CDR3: TGTGCCAGCATCCTTAGCGGGAGGGCCCCAGATACGCAGTATTTT. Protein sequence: CASILSGRAPDTQYF.

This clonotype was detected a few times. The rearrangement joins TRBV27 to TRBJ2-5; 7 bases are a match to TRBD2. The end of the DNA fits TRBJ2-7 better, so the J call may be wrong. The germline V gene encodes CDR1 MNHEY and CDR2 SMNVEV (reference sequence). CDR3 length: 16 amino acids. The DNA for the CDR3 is TGTGCCAGTTCTAGGGTCAGGGCTAGCGGTAACTACGAGCAGTACTTC. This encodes CASSRVRASGNYEQYF.

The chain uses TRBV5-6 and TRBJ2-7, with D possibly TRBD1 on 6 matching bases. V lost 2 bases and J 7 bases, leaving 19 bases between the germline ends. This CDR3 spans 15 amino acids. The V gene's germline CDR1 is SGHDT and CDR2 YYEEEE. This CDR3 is CASSFAGRGSQEQYF. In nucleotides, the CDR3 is TGTGCCAGCAGCTTTGCAGGCAGGGGCAGCCAAGAGCAGTACTTC.

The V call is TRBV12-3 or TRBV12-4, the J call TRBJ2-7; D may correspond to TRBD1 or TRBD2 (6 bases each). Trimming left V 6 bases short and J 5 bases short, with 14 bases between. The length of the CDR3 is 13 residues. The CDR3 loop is CASRSGQRDEQYF. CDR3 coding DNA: TGTGCCAGCAGAAGCGGACAGCGGGACGAGCAGTACTTC.

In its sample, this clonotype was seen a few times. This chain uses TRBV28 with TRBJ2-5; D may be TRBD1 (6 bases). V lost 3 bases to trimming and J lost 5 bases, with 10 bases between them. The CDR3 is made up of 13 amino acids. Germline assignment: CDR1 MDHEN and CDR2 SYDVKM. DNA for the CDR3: TGTGCCAGCAGTTTTCGGGACAAGGAGACCCAGTACTTC. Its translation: CASSFRDKETQYF.